These T cell receptor beta chains were read from a single sample in a study of shared clonotypes between healthy human individuals. Sequenced by immunoSEQ multiplex PCR; TCRdb stores in-frame clones only, minus some. The data contain nearly 750,000 clones, roughly two thirds of them singletons. What was sequenced was memory CD4+ T cells sorted from blood. All receptors derive from a woman in her thirties in good health. CDR3s include the opening cysteine and the closing phenylalanine or tryptophan. D genes are given only for firm matches. A clone size is listed for some rows: how often the clone was seen (once, few, many), or a class if it is expanded.

V gene	J gene	D gene	clone size	CDR3 protein	CDR3 DNA
TRBV15	TRBJ2-5	.	.	CATRGLTQETQYF	TGTGCCACCAGGGGGTTGACTCAAGAGACCCAGTACTTC
TRBV5-1	TRBJ2-3	.	.	CASSLIGLGGTDTQYF	TGCGCCAGCAGCTTGATTGGGCTAGGTGGGACAGATACGCAGTATTTT
TRBV28	TRBJ1-4	TRBD1	.	CASSSGQPGGEKLFF	TGTGCCAGCAGTTCGGGACAGCCTGGGGGTGAAAAACTGTTTTTT
TRBV5-4	TRBJ2-2	.	.	CASSSSPTGNTGELFF	TGTGCCAGCAGCTCGTCTCCGACAGGGAACACCGGGGAGCTGTTTTTT
TRBV7-2	TRBJ1-2	.	.	CASSGTEVGYTF	TGTGCCAGCTCCGGGACGGAAGTTGGCTACACCTTC
TRBV2	TRBJ2-1	.	.	CASRLDHNEQFF	TGTGCCAGCAGACTAGACCACAATGAGCAGTTCTTC
TRBV5-4	TRBJ1-2	TRBD1	few	CASRRTGGNYGYTF	TGTGCCAGCAGAAGGACAGGAGGGAACTATGGCTACACCTTC
TRBV11-2	TRBJ1-5	.	.	CASSWTDSNQPQHF	TGTGCCAGCAGCTGGACAGATAGCAATCAGCCCCAGCATTTT
TRBV5-1	TRBJ2-1	.	.	CASSLSQGYNEQFF	TGCGCCAGCAGCTTGTCGCAGGGGTACAATGAGCAGTTCTTC
TRBV2	TRBJ2-7	.	many	CASSLVSYEQYF	TGTGCCAGCAGTTTGGTCTCCTACGAGCAGTACTTC
TRBV4-1	TRBJ2-7	.	once	CASSQAAGTDYEQYF	TGCGCCAGCAGCCAAGCCGCCGGGACTGACTACGAGCAGTACTTC
TRBV7-9	TRBJ1-1	TRBD1	.	CASSLLGQGVEAFF	TGTGCCAGCAGCTTATTGGGACAGGGGGTAGAAGCTTTCTTT
TRBV29-1	TRBJ2-1	.	.	CSDLGYNEQFF	TGCAGCGACCTGGGCTACAATGAGCAGTTCTTC